The 9 T cell receptor beta chains below come from one sample, sequenced in a study of blood T cell repertoires in COVID-19. TCRdb keeps only in-frame clones here, not all; method: immunoSEQ multiplex PCR. The data hold about 88,000 clones, with 88% observed a single time. The source material was peripheral blood. The receptors were sampled from a man older than 75 with acute or convalescent COVID-19.

The chain carries TRBV18 and TRBJ2-4; 7 nucleotides match TRBD2. The CDR3 length is 14 residues. Germline-derived CDR1 and CDR2 are KGHSH and LQKENI. V trimming: 6 bases; J trimming: 5 bases; junction bases outside the gene matches: 7. The CDR3 nucleotides read TGTGCCAGCTCCCCTGGGACTACTCAAAACATTCAGTACTTC. This translates into CASSPGTTQNIQYF.

This sequence joins TRBV6-1 and TRBJ1-4, with D tentatively TRBD1 (5 bases). CDR3 length: 16 amino acids. Trimming pared 1 base from V and 4 bases from J, leaving 13 bases between. In germline, CDR1 is MNHNS, CDR2 SASEGT. CDR3 region: CASSEVPGGSNEKLFF. The CDR3 DNA reads as TGTGCCAGCAGTGAAGTCCCCGGGGGGAGTAATGAAAAACTGTTTTTT.

The CDR3 is CASSPPRGRGLYTDTQYF. The CDR3 DNA reads as TGTGCCAGCTCACCACCTAGGGGCAGGGGACTATACACAGATACGCAGTATTTT. J is TRBJ2-3 and V is TRBV18; the D gene is possibly TRBD2 (7 bases). The CDR3 contains 18 residues. Trimming stripped 0 bases from V and 2 bases from J, with 18 bases between. Germline V gene sequence: CDR1 KGHSH, CDR2 LQKENI. The variable domain in full, with the rest retrieved from reference TRBV18 and TRBJ2-3, is NAGVMQNPRHLVRRRGQEARLRCSPMKGHSHVYWYRQLPEEGLKFMVYLQKENIIDESGMPKERFSAEFPKEGPSILRIQQVVRGDSAAYFCASSPPRGRGLYTDTQYFGPGTRLTVL.

The J gene is TRBJ2-3, the V gene TRBV19, with 8 bases fitting TRBD2. V was clipped by 0 bases and J by 6 bases; unmatched bases: 11. This CDR3 is built from 17 residues. The germline V gene encodes CDR1 LNHDA and CDR2 SQIVND (reference sequence). This CDR3 is CASSIDVSGGIEDTQYF. In nucleotides, the CDR3 is TGTGCCAGTAGTATAGATGTGTCGGGAGGGATCGAGGATACGCAGTATTTT.

V gene TRBV4-1 combines with J gene TRBJ2-1, with 9 bases matching TRBD2. Germline V gene sequence: CDR1 MGHRA, CDR2 YSYEKL. CDR3 length: 15 amino acids. Trimming took 4 bases from V and 7 from J; bases not matched to a gene: 8. CDR3 amino acids: CASSRSGTSINEQFF. In DNA, the CDR3 is TGCGCCAGCAGCCGGTCCGGGACTAGCATAAATGAGCAGTTCTTC.

The chain carries TRBV7-3 and TRBJ2-2; D perhaps matches TRBD1 (6 bases). This CDR3 has 14 residues. Trimming took off 3 bases at V and 1 base at J, with 6 bases between the two ends. The germline V gene encodes CDR1 SGHTA and CDR2 FQGTGA. CDR3 sequence (DNA): TGTGCCAGCAGCTTGGGACAGAACACCGGGGAGCTGTTTTTT. Protein: CASSLGQNTGELFF.

The chain has TRBV29-1 and TRBJ2-5; 9 bases agree with TRBD1. CDR1 and CDR2 (germline): SQVTM, ANQGSEA. J lost 5 bases, V lost 5 bases, and 15 bases had no gene match. The CDR3 loop spans 16 amino acids. CDR3 sequence (DNA): TGCAGCGTTCAACAGGGGGCTTTTTCCAAAGTTGAGACCCAGTACTTC. This translates into CSVQQGAFSKVETQYF.

This clone was picked up one time. The chain combines TRBV5-4 with TRBJ2-6, with a possible D match to TRBD2 (6 bases). The CDR3 extends over 16 amino acids. Per the germline V gene, CDR1 is SGHNT and CDR2 is YYREEE (reference sequence). V lost 1 base and J lost 0, with 8 bases in between. CDR3 bases: TGTGCCAGCAGCTTGACGGGGGACTCTGGGGCCAACGTCCTGACTTTC. Translated, it gives CASSLTGDSGANVLTF.

The chain couples TRBV7-6 to TRBJ2-5, with D possibly TRBD2 on 6 matching bases. The CDR3 covers 15 residues. Trimming pared 0 bases from V and 0 bases from J, leaving 8 bases between. The germline V gene encodes CDR1 SGHVS and CDR2 FNYEAQ. Written as DNA, the CDR3 is TGTGCCAGCAGCTTAGCGGGCGGGGACCAAGAGACCCAGTACTTC. As protein: CASSLAGGDQETQYF.